This TCR beta chain was captured in a study of CD8 T cells in Susac syndrome. Study-wide background: The Susac syndrome patients that were sequenced included five or six with active disease and under ten in remission. Susac syndrome patients were untreated, on corticosteroids with some adding intravenous immunoglobulin, or on intravenous immunoglobulin only.

With random hexamers, roughly 0.45 to 1 ug RNA was reverse transcribed. Each CDR3 protein is one row after TCRdb ran MiXCR on the immunoSEQ multiplex PCR reads. This sample has some 250,000 distinct CDR3 sequences, with 90% to 96% found just once. CD8+ and CD4+ T cells from blood underwent TCR beta sequencing. Negative isolation was applied to CD8+ and CD4+ T cells, and FACS enrichment was applied to TEMRA cells. This clonotype was seen only a few times. Germline CDR1 SGHDN, CDR2 FVKESK. Between the trimmed V and J ends, which lost 4 bases and 0 bases, there was a span of 8 bases. CDR3 length: 14 amino acids.

The sample comprised CD4+ T cells from PBMCs. The gene calls are TRBV14 and TRBJ2-3; D remains ambiguous. The source is a human donor with Susac syndrome. CDR3 sequence (DNA): TGTGCCAGCAGCCTCGCGGTCAGCACAGATACGCAGTATTTT. Residues: CASSLAVSTDTQYF.